In its sample, the clone carrying this TCR beta chain was seen once. Clones were sequenced by immunoSEQ multiplex PCR, and TCRdb holds only the in-frame ones, with some missing. The repertoire holds around 1,000,000 clones, with approximately 80% as singletons. This sample was included in a study of shared clonotypes between healthy human individuals. The CDR3 loop spans 15 amino acids. Germline assignment: CDR1 MGHRA and CDR2 YSYEKL. V trimming: 5 bases; J trimming: 3 bases; junction bases outside the gene matches: 7. The V call is TRBV4-1, the J call TRBJ2-7, with 10 bases that match TRBD2. The receptor's source is a man younger than 30 in good health. Some clones in this sample may be carry-over from other donors' samples. Material for sequencing was memory CD4+ T cells from PBMCs. The subset: CD45RA-negative fraction. This chain's CDR3 is CASSVTGTSDYEQYF. In DNA form, the CDR3 reads TGCGCCAGCAGCGTTACCGGGACTAGCGACTACGAGCAGTACTTC.